This T cell receptor beta chain came from a study of cytomegalovirus exposure and HLA in healthy donors. General study results and limits: TCR beta V segments were, for the most part, productive about 87% or about 30% of the time in an earlier analysis.

A remark on this clone: Its antigen remains unidentified.

The germline CDR1 and CDR2 sequences are SEHNR and FQNEAQ (reference sequence). Trimming removed 1 base at V and 7 bases at J, with 10 bases between. The CDR3 runs to 14 residues. 60 Vbeta and 13 Jbeta primers were used in PCR. Profiled with immunoSEQ multiplex PCR; TCRdb holds only in-frame clones, not every one. Among approximately 110,000 clones listed, 73% were seen once. Sequencing used PBMCs. The sequence was obtained from a woman aged 40 to 50 in good health and CMV-seronegative. The J gene is TRBJ1-4, the V gene TRBV7-9, with D uncertain. The CDR3 sequence: CASSLGTIGEKLFF. The CDR3 coding sequence is TGTGCCAGCAGCTTAGGTACAATTGGTGAAAAACTGTTTTTT.